This passage covers 20 T cell receptor beta chains from one sample sequenced in a study of T cells in tumors after PD-1 blockade. The table came from immunoSEQ multiplex PCR; TCRdb's copy has only in-frame clones and leaves some out. The sample gives approximately 59,000 clones, about four fifths of which show up once; about an eighth is in the top ten. The specimen was PBMCs, collected before anti-PD-1 treatment. The receptors originated from a human donor with basal cell carcinoma.

V and J are TRBV3-1 (or the pseudogene TRBV3-2) and TRBJ1-3; D remains unclear. Per the germline V gene, CDR1 is LGHDT and CDR2 is YNNKEL (reference sequence). V was pared by 0 bases and J by 0 bases, with 12 bases between. The CDR3 runs to 17 residues. This chain's CDR3 is CASSQDSTANSGNTIYF. The CDR3 DNA sequence: TGTGCCAGCAGCCAAGATTCCACAGCCAACTCTGGAAACACCATATATTTT.

The V and J genes are TRBV25-1 and TRBJ1-6; D ambiguous. The V gene's germline CDR1 is MGHDK and CDR2 SYGVNS. The CDR3 covers 12 residues. Trimming took off 4 bases at V and 7 bases at J, with 5 bases between the two ends. The CDR3 coding sequence is TGTGCCAGCAGTGCGGGCAATTCACCCCTCCACTTT. This encodes CASSAGNSPLHF.

The genes are TRBV20-1 and TRBJ1-2, with no clear D. This CDR3 comprises 10 residues. Germline CDR1 DFQATT, CDR2 SNEGSKA (reference sequence). The V end was cut by 6 bases, the J end by 7 bases, with 9 bases between. The CDR3 DNA follows: TGCAGTGCCCGACCAGGTGGCTACACCTTC. Amino acid sequence: CSARPGGYTF.

The J gene is TRBJ2-7, the V gene TRBV5-1; a weak D match, TRBD2 (6 bases). Germline V gene data show CDR1 as SGHRS and CDR2 as YFSETQ. This CDR3 has 15 residues. V lost 0 bases and J 2 bases, leaving 12 bases between the germline ends. CDR3 region: CASSLGVSGPYEQYF. CDR3 DNA: TGCGCCAGCAGCTTGGGGGTTAGCGGACCCTACGAGCAGTACTTC.

V usage is TRBV5-4 and J usage is TRBJ2-3, with TRBD1 matching 11 bases. CDR3 length: 17 residues. Unmatched junction bases numbered 10, after V lost 4 bases and J lost 3 bases. In germline, CDR1 is SGHNT, CDR2 YYREEE (reference sequence). The CDR3 nucleotides are TGTGCCAGCAGCAACGGACAGGGGGCGCGTAAAACAGATACGCAGTATTTT. This encodes CASSNGQGARKTDTQYF.

CDR3 protein: CASSLRLEDGNEQFF. CDR3 in DNA: TGTGCCAGCAGCCTACGTCTCGAAGACGGGAATGAGCAGTTCTTC. The rearrangement joins TRBV5-4 to TRBJ2-1; no definite D call. Germline V gene lookup returns CDR1 SGHNT and CDR2 YYREEE (reference sequence). Trimming stripped 4 bases from V and 7 bases from J, with 18 bases between. The CDR3 spans 15 residues.

The J gene is TRBJ1-5, the V gene TRBV2; D unclear. Germline V gene lookup returns CDR1 SNHLY and CDR2 FYNNEI. The CDR3 sequence is 12 residues long. Trimming removed 8 bases at V and 9 bases at J, with 14 bases between. The CDR3 DNA reads TGTGCCAGCGGCCCGAAGCCGGGGCCCCAGCATTTT. Translation gives CASGPKPGPQHF.

The chain employs TRBV4-1 and TRBJ2-2, with TRBD1 matching 9 bases. CDR3 length equals 16 residues. Looked up from germline, CDR1 is MGHRA and CDR2 is YSYEKL. V gave up 4 bases and J gave up 4 bases; unmatched junction bases: 7. The CDR3 spells CASSPDRGGGTGELFF. DNA of the CDR3: TGCGCCAGCAGCCCTGACAGGGGGGGTGGCACCGGGGAGCTGTTTTTT.

J is TRBJ1-3 and V is TRBV5-4, with unresolved D. Germline V gene data show CDR1 as SGHNT and CDR2 as YYREEE (reference sequence). Trimming took off 2 bases at V and 2 bases at J, with 5 bases between the two ends. The CDR3 spans 13 residues. The CDR3 loop reads CASSFQTGNTIYF. The CDR3 DNA is TGTGCCAGCAGCTTCCAGACTGGAAACACCATATATTTT.

The table lists this clone with a few counts. The V gene is TRBV27, the J gene TRBJ1-5; weak D call: TRBD1 (5 bases). CDR3 length: 16 amino acids. With 5 bases removed from V and 1 base from J, the gap between germline ends came to 15 bases. Germline V gene sequence: CDR1 MNHEY, CDR2 SMNVEV (reference sequence). The CDR3, as DNA: TGTGCCAGCAGTCCCCTCCGGGGGGGGAGCAATCAGCCCCAGCATTTT. Amino acid sequence: CASSPLRGGSNQPQHF.

The J gene is TRBJ1-2, the V gene TRBV5-1; a weak D match, TRBD1 (5 bases). This CDR3 region has 13 residues. The germline V and J ends were trimmed by 0 bases and 4 bases, with 7 bases remaining between them. Germline V CDR1 and CDR2: SGHRS, YFSETQ. In DNA, the CDR3 is TGCGCCAGCAGCTTGGCGGGGGGCTATGGCTACACCTTC. Translated: CASSLAGGYGYTF.

The rearrangement joins TRBV10-2 to TRBJ1-2; TRBD1 might be the D (5 bases). V was clipped by 2 bases and J by 4 bases, with 14 bases between them. The CDR3 extends over 15 amino acids. Germline V lookup: CDR1 WSHSY, CDR2 SAAADI. The CDR3, as DNA: TGCGCCAGCAGTGAGATACCGGGACGGATCTATGGCTACACCTTC. Its translation is CASSEIPGRIYGYTF.

The gene calls are TRBV2 and TRBJ1-2; 10 bases are a match to TRBD1. V shed 6 bases and J 8 bases; nucleotides not matched to a gene: 12. CDR3 length: 15 residues. Germline CDR1 is SNHLY and CDR2 is FYNNEI. This CDR3 is CASRLGQGSPRGYTF. The CDR3 DNA reads as TGTGCCAGCAGACTGGGACAGGGGTCCCCGCGGGGCTACACCTTC.

The V gene is TRBV6-5, the J gene TRBJ1-3; perhaps TRBD1 as D (5 bases). Germline assignment: CDR1 MNHEY and CDR2 SVGAGI. Trimming cost V 9 bases and J 0 bases, with 15 bases left between them. The CDR3 has 15 residues. The CDR3 nucleotides are TGTGCCAGTAGGGACCGAGCAGTCTCTGGAAACACCATATATTTT. It yields the protein CASRDRAVSGNTIYF.

CDR3 region: CASSRLVQPQHF. In nucleotides, the CDR3 is TGTGCCAGCAGTCGATTAGTACAGCCCCAGCATTTT. V is TRBV2 and J is TRBJ1-5; D is unclear. Trimming removed 5 bases at V and 7 bases at J, with 9 bases between. Germline loops: CDR1 SNHLY, CDR2 FYNNEI. This CDR3 is 12 amino acids long.

The rearrangement links TRBV6-6 to TRBJ1-5, with D hard to call. Germline CDR1 is MNHNY and CDR2 is SVGAGI (reference sequence). This CDR3 is 12 amino acids long. V gave up 2 bases and J gave up 7 bases, with 6 bases separating them. As DNA, the CDR3 is TGTGCCAGCAGTTACACGGGGCAGCCCCAGCATTTT. Its translation is CASSYTGQPQHF.

This clone was seen a handful of times. This chain uses TRBV5-4 with TRBJ2-1; tentatively, D is TRBD2 (6 bases). This CDR3 spans 14 amino acids. From germline, CDR1 is SGHNT and CDR2 YYREEE (reference sequence). Trimming stripped 3 bases from V and 7 bases from J, with 14 bases between. The CDR3 loop is CASSWLARENEQFF. CDR3 bases: TGTGCCAGCAGCTGGCTAGCGAGGGAAAATGAGCAGTTCTTC.

CDR3 coding DNA: TGTGCCAGCAGCCGAGGACTGGCCAGCTACGAGCAGTACTTC. This gives the protein CASSRGLASYEQYF. The rearrangement uses TRBV7-6 and TRBJ2-7, with a weak D call TRBD2 (5 bases). Germline lookup yields CDR1 SGHVS and CDR2 FNYEAQ. Trimming left V 5 bases short and J 3 bases short, with 14 bases between. The CDR3 runs to 14 residues.

J is TRBJ1-1 and V is TRBV6-1; 8 bases fit TRBD1. Losses at the gene ends were 4 bases for V and 3 bases for J; bases not matched to a gene: 13. Germline lookup yields CDR1 MNHNS and CDR2 SASEGT. The CDR3 is 17 amino acids. The DNA of the CDR3 is TGTGCCAGCAGTGGAGTTGTGACAGGGGTATGGGACACTGAAGCTTTCTTT. Its protein product is CASSGVVTGVWDTEAFF.

With respect to this clone: Relative to the germline gene, one junction end is altered; a read error may explain this. The V and J genes are TRBV4-1 and TRBJ1-1; a possible D gene is TRBD1 (6 bases). The V gene's germline CDR1 is MGHRA and CDR2 YSYEKL. The CDR3 consists of 15 residues. As DNA, the CDR3 is TGCGCCAGCAGCCAGTATACCGTCGACTGGGGGGCGACTCTTTTT. This gives the protein CASSQYTVDWGATLF.